A selection of T cell receptor beta chains follows, all from one sample in a study of cytomegalovirus exposure and HLA in healthy donors. Profiled with immunoSEQ multiplex PCR; TCRdb holds only in-frame clones, not every one. The data show over 80,000 clones, 70% to 85% seen once. Sequenced material: PBMCs. The receptors derive from a man aged 50 or older in good health and CMV-seronegative. CDR3s include the opening cysteine and the closing phenylalanine or tryptophan. D genes are given only for firm matches. A row's size may be missing; if present it is once, few, many or a size class.

v_gene	len	d_gene	j_gene	abundance	CDR3nt	CDR3aa
TRBV18	15	-	TRBJ2-7	-	TGTGCCAGCTCACCATATACCCAGGGGCCCTACGAGCAGTACTTC	CASSPYTQGPYEQYF
TRBV19	14	-	TRBJ2-7	-	TGTGCCAGTAGTATTGGTTCGGGGTTAGGCGAGCAGTACTTC	CASSIGSGLGEQYF
TRBV29-1	16	TRBD1	TRBJ1-2	-	TGCAGCGCGACACCGGGACAGGGGATAGCGGCGGATGGCTACACCTTC	CSATPGQGIAADGYTF
TRBV28	16	-	TRBJ2-4	-	TGTGCCAGCAGTTTGATAAGGGGGGGGTTCAGGAACATTCAGTACTTC	CASSLIRGGFRNIQYF
TRBV18	17	-	TRBJ1-3	-	TGTGCCAGCTCACCCCAAATAGAGGGCTTCTCTGGAAACACCATATATTTT	CASSPQIEGFSGNTIYF
TRBV4-1	13	-	TRBJ2-5	-	TGCGCCAGCAGCCAAGGGACAGATAAGACCCAGTACTTC	CASSQGTDKTQYF
TRBV18	19	TRBD1	TRBJ1-2	-	TGTGCCAGCCCAGACCGACAGGGGTCAACCCGAAAGGCAGTCGATGGCTACACCTTC	CASPDRQGSTRKAVDGYTF
TRBV28	13	-	TRBJ2-7	-	TGTGCCAGCAGTCCGGGCAGGGTGAGCGAGCAGTACTTC	CASSPGRVSEQYF
TRBV6-5	13	-	TRBJ1-5	-	TGTGCCAGCAGTTACGGTAGAAATCAGCCCCAGCATTTT	CASSYGRNQPQHF
TRBV28	13	-	TRBJ2-1	-	TGTGCCAGCAGTCTCAGACCCACCAGGGAGCAGTTCTTC	CASSLRPTREQFF
TRBV6-5	13	TRBD1	TRBJ1-1	few	TGTGCCAGCAGGGGGACAGGGCGCACTGAAGCTTTCTTT	CASRGTGRTEAFF
TRBV5-1	11	-	TRBJ1-2	few	TGCGCCAGCAGGCTCGAGGGTGGCTACACCTTC	CASRLEGGYTF
TRBV6-6	11	TRBD1	TRBJ2-7	few	TGTGCCAGCAGTTCAGGGGGCGAGCAGTACTTC	CASSSGGEQYF
TRBV7-6	16	-	TRBJ1-1	-	TGTGCCAGCAGCTTAGTCGGGACTCCTACAAAGGGGGAAGCTTTCTTT	CASSLVGTPTKGEAFF
TRBV7-2	15	-	TRBJ1-2	once	TGTGCCAGCACCCAGGTCCCCGGCGGGGACTATGGCTACACCTTC	CASTQVPGGDYGYTF
TRBV5-4	15	-	TRBJ2-6	-	TGTGCCAGCAGCTCTACGGGGGCTGGGGCCAACGTCCTGACTTTC	CASSSTGAGANVLTF
TRBV10-3	17	TRBD2	TRBJ2-2	-	TGTGCCATCAGTGAGTCTGCACTAGCGGGAGGGACCGGGGAGCTGTTTTTT	CAISESALAGGTGELFF
TRBV6-5	14	-	TRBJ1-1	few	TGTGCCAGCAGTTATGGGGCGTTAGGGTCCGAAGCTTTCTTT	CASSYGALGSEAFF
TRBV7-9	14	-	TRBJ2-1	-	TGTGCCAGCAGCTTAGAAGGGAGCTACAATGAGCAGTTCTTC	CASSLEGSYNEQFF
TRBV30	11	-	TRBJ1-1	once	TGTGCCTGGAGTGCAAGGACCGGGGGGTTCTTT	CAWSARTGGFF
TRBV7-9	15	-	TRBJ1-1	-	TGTGCCAGCAGCGAAGGGGATTGGGCAGCCACTGAAGCTTTCTTT	CASSEGDWAATEAFF
TRBV18	14	-	TRBJ2-7	-	TGTGCCAGCTCACATGACGGGAAGCCCTACGAGCAGTACTTC	CASSHDGKPYEQYF
TRBV5-1	16	TRBD1	TRBJ2-7	once	TGCGCCAGCAGCTTGGACGGGTATAGGGGGCGCCACGAGCAGTACTTC	CASSLDGYRGRHEQYF
TRBV7-2	15	TRBD2	TRBJ2-5	-	TGTGCCAGCAGCTTACTTGGCGGGAGGGTTGAGACCCAGTACTTC	CASSLLGGRVETQYF
TRBV7-2	15	-	TRBJ1-1	-	TGTGCCAGCAGCTTACCGGGACTCAGGGTCACTGAAGCTTTCTTT	CASSLPGLRVTEAFF
TRBV5-4	19	TRBD1	TRBJ2-6	-	TGTGCCAGCAGCCCGGGGACGGGACAGCGTCTCACCGGGGCCAACGTCCTGACTTTC	CASSPGTGQRLTGANVLTF
TRBV6-1	16	TRBD2	TRBJ2-2	-	TGTGCCAGCAGTGGCCTAACTAGCGAAAACACCGGGGAGCTGTTTTTT	CASSGLTSENTGELFF
TRBV4-1	16	TRBD2	TRBJ2-7	medium-sized	TGCGCCAGCAGCCAAGATTTACCTAGCGGATCCTACGAGCAGTACTTC	CASSQDLPSGSYEQYF
TRBV29-1	14	-	TRBJ1-1	few	TGCAGCGTTGAGGTTAGGGGAATGAACACTGAAGCTTTCTTT	CSVEVRGMNTEAFF
TRBV4-1	16	TRBD1	TRBJ2-1	few	TGCGCCAGCAGCCTACGGACAGGCAGCTCCTACAATGAGCAGTTCTTC	CASSLRTGSSYNEQFF
TRBV28	17	-	TRBJ2-7	-	TGTGCCAGCAGTTTATCCCTCGGCGGGCCCCCCTCCTACGAGCAGTACTTC	CASSLSLGGPPSYEQYF
TRBV5-1	14	TRBD1	TRBJ1-1	-	TGCGCCAGCAGCTTGGGACAGGGCTACACTGAAGCTTTCTTT	CASSLGQGYTEAFF
TRBV9	17	TRBD2	TRBJ2-3	-	TGTGCCAGCAGCGTAGGGACTAGCGGGACTAGCACAGATACGCAGTATTTT	CASSVGTSGTSTDTQYF
TRBV9	17	TRBD2	TRBJ2-1	-	TGTGCCAGCAGCGTTGGGACTAGCGGGAGCTCCTACAATGAGCAGTTCTTC	CASSVGTSGSSYNEQFF
TRBV6-6	15	TRBD2	TRBJ2-5	-	TGTGCCAGCAGTTACCAAGAGACTAGCGGGGAGACCCAGTACTTC	CASSYQETSGETQYF
TRBV28	15	-	TRBJ1-5	-	TGTGCCAGCAGTTTGGCTGGGGGGAGCAATCAGCCCCAGCATTTT	CASSLAGGSNQPQHF
TRBV29-1	13	-	TRBJ2-1	-	TGCAGCGTTGACGCCGACAGGAGGTATGAGCAGTTCTTC	CSVDADRRYEQFF
TRBV7-9	13	-	TRBJ1-1	-	TGTGCCAGCAGCTCCCCAGTGAACACTGAAGCTTTCTTT	CASSSPVNTEAFF
TRBV27	15	TRBD1	TRBJ2-7	-	TGTGCCAGCAGACCTCCCGGGACAGGGGTCTACGAGCAGTACTTC	CASRPPGTGVYEQYF
TRBV19	18	TRBD1	TRBJ2-1	-	TGTGCCAGTAGTATGGTCGCCCCGTGGCAGGGGGCCTACAATGAGCAGTTCTTC	CASSMVAPWQGAYNEQFF
TRBV7-2	15	TRBD1	TRBJ1-5	-	TGTGCCAGCAGCTTAGTACAGGGGGCACGGCAGCCCCAGCATTTT	CASSLVQGARQPQHF
TRBV7-9	15	TRBD1	TRBJ2-3	-	TGTGCCAGCAGCCGTGGACAGGGGAGCACAGATACGCAGTATTTT	CASSRGQGSTDTQYF